This TCR beta chain was found in a study of T cells in Graves' hyperthyroidism and ophthalmopathy. Study-wide points: In simple terms, a model built on 13 V-J features told ophthalmopathy apart from stable hyperthyroidism.

Researchers amplified the TCR beta CDR3 regions from RNA transcripts. The HTBI set primed first-round TCR CDR3 RT-PCR. TCRdb re-analysed the multiplex PCR reads in MiXCR, keeping a single row per CDR3 protein. The sample includes around 570,000 distinct CDR3 sequences, nearly 20% of them seen just once. This clonotype was observed a few times. Its antigen is not known. Trimming took 1 base from V and 12 from J, leaving 15 bases between them. Looked up from germline, CDR1 is GTSNPN and CDR2 is SVGIG (reference sequence). The CDR3 totals 12 residues. The chain couples TRBV30 to TRBJ1-1; D ambiguous. Sequenced: blood. The TCR was taken from a man aged 35 to 55 with Graves' ophthalmopathy. For the CDR3, the DNA is TGTGCCTGGAGTGGGGCAGGCCGTGAGACTTTCTTT. It is translated as CAWSGAGRETFF.